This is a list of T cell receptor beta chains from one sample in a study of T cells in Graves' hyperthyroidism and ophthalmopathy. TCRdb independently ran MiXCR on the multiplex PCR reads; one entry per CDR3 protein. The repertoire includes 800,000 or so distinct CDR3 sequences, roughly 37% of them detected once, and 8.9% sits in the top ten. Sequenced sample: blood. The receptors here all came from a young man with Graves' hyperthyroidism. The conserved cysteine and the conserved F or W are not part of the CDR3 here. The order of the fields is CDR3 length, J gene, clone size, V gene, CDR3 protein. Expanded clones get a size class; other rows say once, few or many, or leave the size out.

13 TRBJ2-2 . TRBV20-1 SARNEGSNTGELF
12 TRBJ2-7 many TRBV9 ASSVVPSSYEQY
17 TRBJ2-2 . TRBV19 ASSIVLGQGAISAGELF
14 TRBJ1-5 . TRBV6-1 ASSGGRVPSNQPQH
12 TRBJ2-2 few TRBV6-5 ATSRGTGAGELF
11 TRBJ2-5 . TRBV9 ASSAGQKETQY
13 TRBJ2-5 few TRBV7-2 ASSFASEGEETQY
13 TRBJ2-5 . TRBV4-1 ASRGRTSGQETQY
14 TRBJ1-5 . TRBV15 ASSSNREVVNQPQH
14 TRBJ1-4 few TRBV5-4 ASSPGVGGFGEKLF
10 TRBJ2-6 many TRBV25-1 ASSPGANVLT
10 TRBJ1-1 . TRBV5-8 ASSLRSSEAF
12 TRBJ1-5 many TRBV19 ASGRTGDNQPQH
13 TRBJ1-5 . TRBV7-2 ASSLAWTGNQPQH
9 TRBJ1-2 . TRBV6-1 ASTRGGGYT
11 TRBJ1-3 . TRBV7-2 ASSLRQDNTIY
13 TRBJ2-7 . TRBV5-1 ASSYGQGRSGEQY
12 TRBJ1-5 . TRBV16 ASTSIVWEQPQH
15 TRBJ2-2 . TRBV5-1 ASSPLLQGYGTGELF
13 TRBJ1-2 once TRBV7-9 ASSIEATLIYGYT
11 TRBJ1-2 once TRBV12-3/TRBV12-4 ASTSDSAYGYT
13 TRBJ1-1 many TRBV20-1 SARSPTDLNTEAF